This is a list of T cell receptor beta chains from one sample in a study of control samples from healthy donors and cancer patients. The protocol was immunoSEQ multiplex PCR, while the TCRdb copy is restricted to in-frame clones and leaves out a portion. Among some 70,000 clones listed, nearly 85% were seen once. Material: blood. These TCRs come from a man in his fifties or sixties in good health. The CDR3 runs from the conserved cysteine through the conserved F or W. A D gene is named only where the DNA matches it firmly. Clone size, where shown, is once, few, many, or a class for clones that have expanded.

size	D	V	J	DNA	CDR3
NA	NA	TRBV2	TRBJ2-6	TGTGCCAGCAGTGGGTGGAACTCTGGGGCCAACGTCCTGACTTTC	CASSGWNSGANVLTF
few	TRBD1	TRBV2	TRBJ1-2	TGTGCCAGCAGTGAAACCCCGGGACAGGCCTATGGCTACACCTTC	CASSETPGQAYGYTF
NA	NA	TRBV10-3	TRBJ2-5	TGTGCCATCAACGACGGGCCTCAAGAGACCCAGTACTTC	CAINDGPQETQYF
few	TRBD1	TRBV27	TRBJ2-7	TGTGCCAGCAGTTTATACCAGGGGGCCTACGAGCAGTACTTC	CASSLYQGAYEQYF
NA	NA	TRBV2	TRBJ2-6	TGTGCCAGCAGTGTAAGGGATTTCGGGGCCAACGTCCTGACTTTC	CASSVRDFGANVLTF
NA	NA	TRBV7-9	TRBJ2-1	TGTGCCAGCAGCACCATTAACAATGAGCAGTTCTTC	CASSTINNEQFF
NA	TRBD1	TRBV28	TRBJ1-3	TGTGCCAGCAGTACCTCAGGTTGGGACAGGACCTCTGGAAACACCATATATTTT	CASSTSGWDRTSGNTIYF
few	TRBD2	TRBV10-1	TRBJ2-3	TGCGCCAGCAGTCTTCAGCGGGAGGATCCCACAGATACGCAGTATTTT	CASSLQREDPTDTQYF
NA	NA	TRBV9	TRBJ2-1	TGTGCCAGCAGCGTAGCGGGAGAAGGGTACAATGAGCAGTTCTTC	CASSVAGEGYNEQFF
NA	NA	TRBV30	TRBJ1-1	TGTGCCTGGAGCTTCCAGTCGAACACTGAAGCTTTCTTT	CAWSFQSNTEAFF
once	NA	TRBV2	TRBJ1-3	TGTGCCAGGGAGGAGGGTCCCGGAAACACCATATATTTT	CAREEGPGNTIYF
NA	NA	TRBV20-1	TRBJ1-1	TGCAGTGCTGCTCCTAGGGGAGAAGCTTTCTTT	CSAAPRGEAFF
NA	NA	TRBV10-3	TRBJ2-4	TGTGCCATCAGTGAGTCTGTGGGAGGAAACATTCAGTACTTC	CAISESVGGNIQYF
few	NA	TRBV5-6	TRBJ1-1	TGTGCCAGCAGCTTGTCGGAGGGAAGAACTGAAGCTTTCTTT	CASSLSEGRTEAFF
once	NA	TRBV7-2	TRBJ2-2	TGTGCCAGCAGCTTAACCGGGGCCACCAACACCGGGGAGCTGTTTTTT	CASSLTGATNTGELFF
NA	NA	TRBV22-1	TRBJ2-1	TGTCCTGGGAGCGGGTGTGGTGCAACTAGCGGGGTTAGAAGCTCCTACAATGAGCAGTTCTTC	CPGSGCGATSGVRSSYNEQFF
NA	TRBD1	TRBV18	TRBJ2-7	TGTGCCAGCTCACCACATCGGCAGGGGGCGCGAGAGCAGTACTTC	CASSPHRQGAREQYF
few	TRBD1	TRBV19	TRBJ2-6	TGTGCCAGTAGTAGGGACAGCAGCTCTGGGGCCAACGTCCTGACTTTC	CASSRDSSSGANVLTF
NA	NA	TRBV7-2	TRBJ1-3	TGTGCCAGCAGCCAAAGCCACAGGGAGAGTGGAAACACCATATATTTT	CASSQSHRESGNTIYF
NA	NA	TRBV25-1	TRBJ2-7	TGTGCCAGCAGTGAAATCACGGGATCCTACGAGCAGTACTTC	CASSEITGSYEQYF
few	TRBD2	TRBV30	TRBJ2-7	TGTGCCTGGAATCCCGGGACTAGCGTCCGCGAGCAGTACTTC	CAWNPGTSVREQYF
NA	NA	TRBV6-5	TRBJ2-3	TGTGCCAGCAGAACGGACACAGATACGCAGTATTTT	CASRTDTDTQYF
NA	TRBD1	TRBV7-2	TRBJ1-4	TGTGCCAGCAGCTTAGGGCCCCGAGGGGGCGTTAATGAAAAACTGTTTTTT	CASSLGPRGGVNEKLFF
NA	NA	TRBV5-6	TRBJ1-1	TGTGCCAGCAGCCTTTACTCTTTCGAAAAGAACACTGAAGCTTTCTTT	CASSLYSFEKNTEAFF
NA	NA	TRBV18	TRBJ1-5	TGTGCCAGCTCACCAGGGGAGGGGGGGAGCAATCAGCCCCAGCATTTT	CASSPGEGGSNQPQHF
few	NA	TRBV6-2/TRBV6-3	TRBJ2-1	TGTGCCAGCAGTCAGTTTATCCATGAGCAGTTCTTC	CASSQFIHEQFF
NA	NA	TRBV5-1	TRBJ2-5	TGCGCCAGCCGCCTAAGGGGAGGAGAGACCCAGTACTTC	CASRLRGGETQYF
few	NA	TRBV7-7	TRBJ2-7	TGTGCCAGCAGCTTAACACCCTCCTACGAGCAGTACTTC	CASSLTPSYEQYF
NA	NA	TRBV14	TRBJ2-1	TGTGCCAGCAGCCCGAGGGCTAATACCGGGCCGAAGCAGTTCTTC	CASSPRANTGPKQFF
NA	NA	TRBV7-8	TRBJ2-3	TGTGCCAGCAGCTTAGTCCCAGATACGCAGTATTTT	CASSLVPDTQYF
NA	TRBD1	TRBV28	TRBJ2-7	TGTGCCAGCAGTCTGACTGGGACAGGCTCCTACGAGCAGTACTTC	CASSLTGTGSYEQYF
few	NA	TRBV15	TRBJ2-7	TGTGCCACCAGCAGAGAAACGGGTAGTACCTACGAGCAGTACTTC	CATSRETGSTYEQYF
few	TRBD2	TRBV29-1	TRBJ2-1	TGCAGCGTTGAAGATCGCCTAGCGGGAGACAATGAGCAGTTCTTC	CSVEDRLAGDNEQFF
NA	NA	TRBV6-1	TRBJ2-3	TGTGCCAGCAGTGAAGCATCGGGAGCCCTACCCTATACGCAGTATTTT	CASSEASGALPYTQYF
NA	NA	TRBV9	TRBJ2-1	TGTGCCAGCAGCGTAGCCGCAGGGGGGGGGAGTGGTGAGCAGTTCTTC	CASSVAAGGGSGEQFF
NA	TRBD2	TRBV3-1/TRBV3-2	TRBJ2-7	TGTGCCAGCAGACCAAATTCCGGGACTAGCGGGAGACCCGGCTACGAGCAGTACTTC	CASRPNSGTSGRPGYEQYF
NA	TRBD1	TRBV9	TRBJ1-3	TGTGCCAGCAGCGTCCTTGACAGGGGGCTCTCTGGAAACACCATATATTTT	CASSVLDRGLSGNTIYF
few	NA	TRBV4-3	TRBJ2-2	TGCGCCAGCAGCCAAGATCTGTCCAGAACAGTCCCCGGGGAGCTGTTTTTT	CASSQDLSRTVPGELFF
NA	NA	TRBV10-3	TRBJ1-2	TGTGCCATCATGACCACAATAAGCGATGGCTACACCTTC	CAIMTTISDGYTF
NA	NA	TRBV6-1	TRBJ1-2	TGTGCCAGCAGTGAAGGGGGCAGGGGATTAGATGGCTACACCTTC	CASSEGGRGLDGYTF
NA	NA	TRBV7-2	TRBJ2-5	TGTGCCAGCAGCTTGATGTTAGCCCAAGGTGGGGAGACCCAGTACTTC	CASSLMLAQGGETQYF
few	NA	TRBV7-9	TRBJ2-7	TGTGCCAGCAGCTTATGGAGCTCCATGGAATACGAGCAGTACTTC	CASSLWSSMEYEQYF
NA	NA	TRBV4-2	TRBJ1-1	TGTGCCAGCAGCCAATCTGGGGACACTGAAGCTTTCTTT	CASSQSGDTEAFF
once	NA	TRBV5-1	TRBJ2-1	TGCGCCAGCAGCTTTGGAGGGGACCGCAATGAGCAGTTCTTC	CASSFGGDRNEQFF
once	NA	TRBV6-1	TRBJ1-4	TGTGCCAGCAGTGGAAGCTCACAGCCCCGGAATGAAAAACTGTTTTTT	CASSGSSQPRNEKLFF
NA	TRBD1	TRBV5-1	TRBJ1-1	TGCGCCAGCAGCGGATTCGGACAGGGCGACACTGAAGCTTTCTTT	CASSGFGQGDTEAFF
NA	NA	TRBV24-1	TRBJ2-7	TGTGCCACCAGTGATGGAGGGGGCTACGAGCAGTACTTC	CATSDGGGYEQYF
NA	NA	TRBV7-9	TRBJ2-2	TGTGCCAGCAGCAACTTAGTGAACACCGGGGAGCTGTTTTTT	CASSNLVNTGELFF
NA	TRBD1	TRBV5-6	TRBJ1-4	TGTGCCAGCAGCTTGACAGGGGTGGATGAAAAACTGTTTTTT	CASSLTGVDEKLFF
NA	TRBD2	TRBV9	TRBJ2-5	TGTGCCAGCAGCGTTTCCGGGAGGGCCGGAGAGACCCAGTACTTC	CASSVSGRAGETQYF
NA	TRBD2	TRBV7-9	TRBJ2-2	TGTGCCAGCAGCTCCACCGGGACTAGACCCTTGGAGCTGTTTTTT	CASSSTGTRPLELFF
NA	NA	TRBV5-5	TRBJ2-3	TGTGCCAGCAGCCACACAGGGACGGGCACAGATACGCAGTATTTT	CASSHTGTGTDTQYF
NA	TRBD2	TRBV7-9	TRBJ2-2	TGTGCAGGCAGGGCTAGCGGGCCGAACACCGGGGAGCTGTTTTTT	CAGRASGPNTGELFF
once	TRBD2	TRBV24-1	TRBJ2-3	TGTGCCACCAGTGATTTGACTAGCGGGACTAGCACAGATACGCAGTATTTT	CATSDLTSGTSTDTQYF
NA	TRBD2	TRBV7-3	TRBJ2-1	TGTGCCAGCAGCTCAATCCGCAGCGGGAGCGGCTACAATGAGCAGTTCTTC	CASSSIRSGSGYNEQFF